This T cell receptor (beta chain) was sequenced for a study of cytotoxic CD8 clonotypes in ibrutinib-treated CLL. For the study at large: The study included 11 to 12 relapsed/refractory and under 16 treatment-naive patients; roughly 17 had IGHV unmutated disease. Overall study results and limits: Higher circulating CD8+ T-cell counts strongly accompanied higher baseline clonality, above age-matched healthy donors. There were differences in sampling times between sustained-remission and progressing patients. Clonality increased with ibrutinib response but returned toward baseline at progression.

CDR3 length: 19 residues. Germline trimming cut 5 bases from V and 5 bases from J; bases unmatched to any gene: 23. CDR1 and CDR2 (germline): LNHDA, SQIVND (reference sequence). A remark on this clone: Antigen unknown.

Assay: immunoSEQ multiplex PCR; the TCRdb copy retains only in-frame clones and omits some. The sample lists 200,000 to 250,000 clones; approximately 79% were seen once. V is TRBV19 and J is TRBJ1-1; the match to TRBD1 covers 7 bases. The source of this sequence is a human donor with chronic lymphocytic leukemia. Specimen: PBMCs, collected after 12 months of ibrutinib treatment. CDR3 sequence: CASSPVIRLNTGVRTEAFF. CDR3 coding DNA: TGTGCCAGTAGTCCCGTAATCAGGTTGAACACAGGGGTTAGAACTGAAGCTTTCTTT.